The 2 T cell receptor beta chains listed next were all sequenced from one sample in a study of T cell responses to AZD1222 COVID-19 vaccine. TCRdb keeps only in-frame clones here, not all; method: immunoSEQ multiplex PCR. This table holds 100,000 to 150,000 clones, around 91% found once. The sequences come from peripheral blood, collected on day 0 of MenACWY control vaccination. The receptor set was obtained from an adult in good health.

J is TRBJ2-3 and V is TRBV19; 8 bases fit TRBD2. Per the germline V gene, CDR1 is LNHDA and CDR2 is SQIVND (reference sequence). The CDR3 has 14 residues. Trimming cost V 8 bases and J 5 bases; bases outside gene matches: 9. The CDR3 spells CASSPGGGVDTQYF. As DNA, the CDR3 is TGTGCCAGTTCTCCGGGGGGGGGTGTAGATACGCAGTATTTT.

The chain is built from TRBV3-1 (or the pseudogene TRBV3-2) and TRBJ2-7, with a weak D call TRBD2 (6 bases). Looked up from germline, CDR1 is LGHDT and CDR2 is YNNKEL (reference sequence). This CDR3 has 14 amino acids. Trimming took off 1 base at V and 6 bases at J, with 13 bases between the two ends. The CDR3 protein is CASSQGAGSPEQYF. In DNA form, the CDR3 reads TGTGCCAGCAGCCAAGGGGCGGGATCTCCCGAGCAGTACTTC.